The 24 T cell receptor beta chains below come from one sample, sequenced in a study of blood T cells in healthy people across ages. With a J-beta primer mix and a sample-barcoded 5' primer, a second PCR ran roughly 7 to 11 cycles. TCRdb reprocessed the 5' RACE reads with MiXCR, giving one entry per CDR3 protein. The sample has about 800,000 distinct CDR3 sequences, around 25% seen once. This sample was shared with a second study, whose subject was T cells of mothers and their children.

The sequenced material came from blood. All receptors derive from a boy younger than 18 in good health.

The rearrangement joins TRBV28 to TRBJ1-5, with D perhaps matching TRBD1 (6 bases). The CDR3 consists of 13 residues. V lost 6 bases to trimming and J lost 6 bases, with 12 bases between them. Germline V gene data show CDR1 as MDHEN and CDR2 as SYDVKM. This chain's CDR3 is CASSSTGFQPQHF. In DNA form, the CDR3 reads TGTGCCAGCAGCTCTACAGGGTTTCAGCCCCAGCATTTT.

The rearrangement joins TRBV7-2 to TRBJ2-5; D ambiguous. Germline V gene data show CDR1 as SGHTA and CDR2 as FQGNSA. The CDR3 contains 13 residues. Trimming cost V 3 bases and J 3 bases, with 8 bases left between them. Here the CDR3 reads CASSFYPKETQYF. The CDR3 region has the DNA TGTGCCAGCAGCTTTTATCCAAAAGAGACCCAGTACTTC.

The V gene is TRBV20-1, the J gene TRBJ2-5, with 9 bases identical to TRBD2. The V segment lost 4 bases and the J segment 7 bases; nucleotides outside the gene matches: 10. The CDR3 has 14 amino acids. Germline V gene sequence: CDR1 DFQATT, CDR2 SNEGSKA (reference sequence). Written as DNA, the CDR3 is TGCAGTGCTAAGGATAGCGGGGGACGGGGGACCCAGTACTTC. This translates into CSAKDSGGRGTQYF.

The genes are TRBV6-1 and TRBJ2-7, with 7 bases matching TRBD1. V shed 7 bases, J shed 1 base, and the junction held 10 bases outside the gene matches. Germline V gene lookup returns CDR1 MNHNS and CDR2 SASEGT. This CDR3 is 15 amino acids long. The DNA of the CDR3 is TGTGCCAGCACATTCACAGGGGTGAGTTCCTACGAGCAGTACTTC. Protein product: CASTFTGVSSYEQYF.

This clonotype was detected only a few times. CDR3 coding DNA: TGTGCCTGGGCCCCGCTAGCGGGGGAGCTGTTTTTT. Protein: CAWAPLAGELFF. The rearrangement uses TRBV30 and TRBJ2-2, with D possibly matching TRBD2 (6 bases). The V end was cut by 5 bases, the J end by 8 bases, with 12 bases between. Per the germline V gene, CDR1 is GTSNPN and CDR2 is SVGIG (reference sequence). The CDR3 has 12 residues.

The chain joins TRBV28 to TRBJ2-7; 7 bases fit TRBD1. The J segment lost 2 bases and the V segment lost 6 bases, leaving 7 bases of the junction unmatched. The length of the CDR3 is 14 residues. Germline V gene sequence: CDR1 MDHEN, CDR2 SYDVKM. Here the CDR3 reads CASSITGDPYEQYF. CDR3 nucleotide sequence: TGTGCCAGCAGCATTACAGGGGATCCCTACGAGCAGTACTTC.

This clonotype was seen only a few times. CDR3 DNA: TGTGCCAGCAGCTACTCGGACGGACTGGACTATGGCTACACCTTC. As protein: CASSYSDGLDYGYTF. V is TRBV7-9 and J is TRBJ1-2; no clear D. The CDR3 spans 15 residues. CDR1 is SEHNR, CDR2 FQNEAQ, per germline (reference sequence). V lost 4 bases and J lost 3, with 15 bases in between.

The table lists this clonotype with a few counts. Here the CDR3 reads CASSLSTGAINYGYTF. CDR3 coding DNA: TGTGCCAGCAGTTTATCGACGGGGGCTATTAACTATGGCTACACCTTC. The chain recombines TRBV27 with TRBJ1-2; tentative D call: TRBD1 (6 bases). Trimming cost V 0 bases and J 1 base, with 12 bases left between them. CDR3 length: 16 amino acids. Germline CDR1 MNHEY, CDR2 SMNVEV (reference sequence).

This chain connects TRBV21-1 to TRBJ2-1; the D call in the table, TRBD1, was not verified against the DNA. TRBV21-1 is a pseudogene. The length of the CDR3 is 12 residues. The CDR3 DNA reads as TGTGCCAGCATCCCCTGGTACAATGAGCAGTTCTTC. Translating it yields CASIPWYNEQFF.

This clonotype was seen only a few times. This chain uses TRBV3-1 with TRBJ2-3; TRBD2 aligns across 9 bases. The germline CDR1 and CDR2 sequences are LGHDT and YNNKEL (reference sequence). The length of the CDR3 is 18 residues. V gave up 0 bases and J gave up 6 bases; unmatched junction bases: 13. CDR3: CASSQDMLPSGIGDTQYF. For the CDR3, the DNA is TGTGCCAGCAGCCAAGATATGCTCCCTAGCGGGATAGGGGATACGCAGTATTTT.

V is TRBV29-1 and J is TRBJ2-2; no reliable D call. Trimming took 7 bases from V and 4 from J, leaving 10 bases between them. Germline assignment: CDR1 SQVTM and CDR2 ANQGSEA. The CDR3 contains 12 residues. The CDR3 DNA follows: TGCAGCGCCCCAAGATCCACCGGGGAGCTGTTTTTT. Its protein is CSAPRSTGELFF.

This chain links TRBV20-1 with TRBJ2-5; D assignment may be TRBD1 or TRBD2 (5 bases each). The CDR3 length is 15 residues. Trimming stripped 0 bases from V and 1 base from J, with 12 bases between. Germline-derived CDR1 and CDR2 are DFQATT and SNEGSKA (reference sequence). CDR3 nucleotide sequence: TGCAGTGCTAGAGATAGGCCGAGGGGCCAAGAGACCCAGTACTTC. As protein: CSARDRPRGQETQYF.

Turning to this clonotype: One end of the junction fails to match germline, which may point to a read error. The chain combines TRBV28 with TRBJ2-7; 8 bases match TRBD1. This CDR3 has 14 amino acids. From germline, CDR1 is MDHEN and CDR2 SYDVKM. DNA for the CDR3: TGTGCCAGCAGTCTACCGGGACAGGTGAACGAGCGGTACTTC. It is translated as CASSLPGQVNERYF.

This clonotype showed up just a few times. V usage is TRBV28 and J usage is TRBJ1-4; D unclear. V was cut by 6 bases and J by 3 bases, with 14 bases left in between. Germline V gene lookup returns CDR1 MDHEN and CDR2 SYDVKM. There are 15 residues in the CDR3. Written as DNA, the CDR3 is TGTGCCAGCAGCGCGCCTCGGGTGGCTAATGAAAAACTGTTTTTT. Translation: CASSAPRVANEKLFF.

V gene TRBV12-3 or TRBV12-4 combines with J gene TRBJ2-3; 8 nucleotides match TRBD2. The CDR3 length is 16 residues. V was clipped by 0 bases and J by 0 bases; unmatched bases: 2. CDR3 residues: CASSLAVAGSTDTQYF. CDR3 sequence (DNA): TGTGCCAGCAGTTTAGCGGTAGCGGGAAGCACAGATACGCAGTATTTT.

The rearrangement links TRBV6-6 to TRBJ2-1; D unclear. The CDR3 spans 15 residues. Germline V CDR1 and CDR2: MNHNY, SVGAGI (reference sequence). V shed 1 base and J shed 12 bases, with 19 bases lying between them. The CDR3 DNA sequence: TGTGCCAGCAGTTACTTGTCCGGACCCTCGGTTACGCAGTTCTTC. As protein: CASSYLSGPSVTQFF.

This clonotype was picked up a small number of times. The V gene is TRBV7-2, the J gene TRBJ2-7; D might be TRBD1 or TRBD2, each matching 5 bases. CDR3 length equals 13 residues. The germline CDR1 and CDR2 sequences are SGHTA and FQGNSA. The V gene lost 5 bases and the J gene lost 2 bases, with 10 bases spanning the gap. CDR3 nucleotide sequence: TGTGCCAGCAGCCAATGGGGGACCTACGAGCAGTACTTC. As protein: CASSQWGTYEQYF.

This chain connects TRBV29-1 to TRBJ2-7; unclear D gene. CDR1 and CDR2 from the germline V gene are SQVTM and ANQGSEA. This CDR3 has 12 amino acids. V shed 4 bases and J shed 4 bases, with 11 bases lying between them. The CDR3 nucleotides read TGCAGCGTTGGAGACAACACTTACGAGCAGTACTTC. Translation: CSVGDNTYEQYF.

The V call is TRBV12-3 or TRBV12-4, the J call TRBJ1-1; TRBD1 matches 8 bases. Trimming took 6 bases from V and 1 from J; bases not matched to a gene: 7. The CDR3 runs to 15 residues. The CDR3 DNA follows: TGTGCCAGCAGCCCGGACAGGGCACCGAACACTGAAGCTTTCTTT. Its protein is CASSPDRAPNTEAFF.

This clonotype appeared many times. This sequence joins TRBV5-1 and TRBJ1-1; D not certain. Germline V lookup: CDR1 SGHRS, CDR2 YFSETQ. Trimming removed 7 bases from V and 1 base from J, with 14 bases in between. The CDR3 totals 14 residues. The CDR3 DNA reads TGCGCCAGCCGCGTAGGATTTACGAACACTGAAGCTTTCTTT. This gives the protein CASRVGFTNTEAFF. Using reference TRBV5-1 and TRBJ1-1 for the parts outside the CDR3, the full variable domain is KAGVTQTPRYLIKTRGQQVTLSCSPISGHRSVSWYQQTPGQGLQFLFEYFSETQRNKGNFPGRFSGRQFSNSRSEMNVSTLELGDSALYLCASRVGFTNTEAFFGQGTRLTVV.

This clonotype came up a few times. This sequence joins TRBV13 and TRBJ1-3; D is unresolved. Per the germline V gene, CDR1 is PRHDT and CDR2 is FYEKMQ (reference sequence). The CDR3 loop spans 14 amino acids. Between the trimmed V and J ends, which lost 3 bases and 8 bases, there was a span of 14 bases. CDR3 DNA sequence: TGTGCCAGCAGCTTCTCTGAACCCGGGTACACCATATATTTT. Its translation is CASSFSEPGYTIYF.

This clonotype was counted between two and nine times. The chain recombines TRBV12-3 or TRBV12-4 with TRBJ1-2; D is unclear. V lost 2 bases to trimming and J lost 4 bases, with 11 bases between them. The CDR3 runs to 14 residues. CDR3 region: CASSLYPRAYGYTF. CDR3 nucleotide sequence: TGTGCCAGCAGTTTATACCCTAGGGCCTATGGCTACACCTTC.

This clonotype has more than one count but fewer than ten. The chain uses TRBV20-1 and TRBJ1-3, with 8 bases identical to TRBD1. V dropped 1 base and J dropped 8; count of bases not matched to a gene: 10. This CDR3 is 15 amino acids long. Looked up from germline, CDR1 is DFQATT and CDR2 is SNEGSKA (reference sequence). The CDR3 sequence: CSARARTGLLDTIYF. The CDR3 DNA reads TGCAGTGCTAGAGCCCGGACAGGGTTACTAGACACCATATATTTT.

This clonotype was detected only a few times. V is TRBV6-2 or TRBV6-3 and J is TRBJ2-5; D possibly corresponds to TRBD1 (5 bases). Trimming took off 0 bases at V and 1 base at J, with 6 bases between the two ends. The length of the CDR3 is 14 residues. The V gene's germline CDR1 is MNHEY and CDR2 SVGEGT. CDR3 bases: TGTGCCAGCAGTTACTCGGACACCCAAGAGACCCAGTACTTC. It codes for CASSYSDTQETQYF.